The rows below give T cell receptor beta chains drawn from one sample of a study of regulatory T cells in long-lasting Graves disease. TCRdb re-called the multiplex PCR reads through MiXCR, storing one row per CDR3 protein. The sample has approximately 400,000 distinct CDR3 sequences; 15% are singletons. The sequencing here drew on peripheral blood mononuclear cells (PBMCs), taken at new diagnosis, from a patient treated with antithyroid drugs. All receptors come from a female donor with Graves disease. The CDR3 runs from the conserved cysteine through the conserved F or W. Each record gives: CDR3 DNA, CDR3 protein, clone size, V gene, J gene, D gene. D genes are given only for firm matches. The size of a clone is reported for some rows only, either as once, few or many, or as a class for expanded clones.

CDR3 DNA: TGTGCCAGCACCGTAGGTGACAGTTTTAATTCACCCCTCCACTTT; CDR3 protein: CASTVGDSFNSPLHF; clone size: many; V gene: TRBV2; J gene: TRBJ1-6; D gene: .
CDR3 DNA: TGTGCCACCAGCAGAGATGGGGGGCTCAGGGAGCAGTACTTC; CDR3 protein: CATSRDGGLREQYF; clone size: many; V gene: TRBV15; J gene: TRBJ2-7; D gene: .
CDR3 DNA: TGCAGTGCCGCGGCAGTGAGAGAGACCCAGTACTTC; CDR3 protein: CSAAAVRETQYF; clone size: .; V gene: TRBV20-1; J gene: TRBJ2-5; D gene: .
CDR3 DNA: TGTGCCAGCAGTTACTCGCGGCGGGAGGGCAATGAGCAGTTCTTC; CDR3 protein: CASSYSRREGNEQFF; clone size: .; V gene: TRBV6-5; J gene: TRBJ2-1; D gene: TRBD2
CDR3 DNA: TGCGCCAGCAGCCAAGTAGTTCCGGGGGGGCTGTTTTTT; CDR3 protein: CASSQVVPGGLFF; clone size: .; V gene: TRBV4-1; J gene: TRBJ1-4; D gene: .
CDR3 DNA: TGTGCCAGCAGTGACACAGGGTTTGGTGGTGAGCAGTTCTTC; CDR3 protein: CASSDTGFGGEQFF; clone size: .; V gene: TRBV6-4; J gene: TRBJ2-1; D gene: .
CDR3 DNA: TGTGCCAGCAGTTACAGGGATTGGCGGAGCTACGAGCAGTACTTC; CDR3 protein: CASSYRDWRSYEQYF; clone size: once; V gene: TRBV28; J gene: TRBJ2-7; D gene: .
CDR3 DNA: TGTGCCACCAGTGCCCGGGACCCCAGCCCCAATCAGCCCCAGCATTTT; CDR3 protein: CATSARDPSPNQPQHF; clone size: many; V gene: TRBV24-1; J gene: TRBJ1-5; D gene: .
CDR3 DNA: TGTGCCAGCAGCCAAGTACTAGCGGGAGACGTCAATGAGCAGTTCTTC; CDR3 protein: CASSQVLAGDVNEQFF; clone size: many; V gene: TRBV4-2; J gene: TRBJ2-1; D gene: TRBD2
CDR3 DNA: TGTGCCAGCAGTGAACTACAGGGTGTAACTGAAGCTTTCTTT; CDR3 protein: CASSELQGVTEAFF; clone size: many; V gene: TRBV2; J gene: TRBJ1-1; D gene: .
CDR3 DNA: TGTGCCAGCAGCTTGACCCTAAACGGGGAGACCCAGTACTTC; CDR3 protein: CASSLTLNGETQYF; clone size: .; V gene: TRBV7-2; J gene: TRBJ2-5; D gene: .
CDR3 DNA: TGCGCCAGCAGCCAAGGACTAGCCAAAACCTACGAGCAGTACTTC; CDR3 protein: CASSQGLAKTYEQYF; clone size: many; V gene: TRBV4-1; J gene: TRBJ2-7; D gene: TRBD2
CDR3 DNA: TGCGCCAGCAGCCAAGTTCAGGGGGCCAATCAGCCCCAGCATTTT; CDR3 protein: CASSQVQGANQPQHF; clone size: many; V gene: TRBV4-1; J gene: TRBJ1-5; D gene: TRBD1
CDR3 DNA: TGTGCCAGCAGCTTTAAGCCGGGACAGGGGAACACTGAAGCTTTCTTT; CDR3 protein: CASSFKPGQGNTEAFF; clone size: few; V gene: TRBV7-9; J gene: TRBJ1-1; D gene: TRBD1
CDR3 DNA: TGTGCCAGCAGTCCCGGGACAGGGAATAGCAATCAGCCCCAGCATTTT; CDR3 protein: CASSPGTGNSNQPQHF; clone size: many; V gene: TRBV12-3/TRBV12-4; J gene: TRBJ1-5; D gene: TRBD1